This T cell receptor beta chain comes out of a study of shared clonotypes between healthy human individuals. Across the whole study: Each donor contributed plates that comprised three CD4 naive, three CD4 memory, two CD8 naive and one CD8 memory.

Produced via immunoSEQ multiplex PCR; TCRdb's table is partial and in-frame only. The data show about 1.5 million clones, roughly 95% seen once. A remark on this clone: Its antigen remains unidentified.

The CDR3 contains 15 residues. V was trimmed by 5 bases and J by 2 bases, leaving 12 bases between them. Germline CDR1 SEHNR, CDR2 FQNEAQ (reference sequence). Study-level points and caveats: A reduction in generation probabilities was seen for non-shared clonotypes relative to those shared by all four donors.

Sequencing input: naive CD4+ T cells sorted from blood. Subset given: CD45RA+ positively selected. J is TRBJ1-4 and V is TRBV7-9; D gene uncertain. The clonotype comes from a man younger than 40 in good health. CDR3 bases: TGTGCCAGCAGCCAGGCAGGCCAGACTAATGAAAAACTGTTTTTT. Translated, it gives CASSQAGQTNEKLFF.